One sample yielded the 20 T cell receptor beta chains listed below, sequenced in a study of blood T cell repertoires in COVID-19. The repertoire was sequenced with immunoSEQ multiplex PCR; TCRdb's copy has only in-frame clones and lacks some. The table has a few hundred thousand clones, around 83% seen once. Sequencing used PBMCs or T cells enriched from blood (not recorded which). These receptors were obtained from a woman aged 45-59 years who had recovered from COVID-19.

The chain recombines TRBV27 with TRBJ1-2, with D possibly TRBD1 on 6 matching bases. Looked up from germline, CDR1 is MNHEY and CDR2 is SMNVEV (reference sequence). CDR3 length: 14 amino acids. V was clipped by 6 bases and J by 5 bases, with 16 bases between them. The CDR3 nucleotides read TGTGCCAGCAGCCCTTCCGACAGGATTTATGGCTACACCTTC. Translated: CASSPSDRIYGYTF.

The chain has TRBV18 and TRBJ1-1; weak D call: TRBD1 (5 bases). V was clipped by 1 base and J by 9 bases, with 18 bases between them. The CDR3 sequence is 15 residues long. Looked up from germline, CDR1 is KGHSH and CDR2 is LQKENI. In nucleotides, the CDR3 is TGTGCCAGCTCACCACTCGTGGGGGGAGGAGGGCAAGCTTTCTTT. It yields the protein CASSPLVGGGGQAFF.

This clone occurred a few times. The V gene is TRBV2, the J gene TRBJ2-5; 10 bases match TRBD1. The CDR3 has 16 amino acids. Germline CDR1 and CDR2: SNHLY and FYNNEI. Trimming took 6 bases from V and 7 from J; bases not matched to a gene: 14. The CDR3 spells CASSRTGTGELWTQYF. The CDR3 nucleotides are TGTGCCAGCAGCCGGACCGGGACAGGGGAGTTGTGGACCCAGTACTTC.

This chain links TRBV5-1 with TRBJ2-5, with 8 bases aligning to TRBD1. The germline V gene encodes CDR1 SGHRS and CDR2 YFSETQ. This CDR3 comprises 15 residues. V shed 7 bases and J 1 base; nucleotides not matched to a gene: 9. Here the CDR3 DNA reads TGCGCCAGCGAAGGGACAGGTGGGGCCCAAGAGACCCAGTACTTC. Amino acid sequence: CASEGTGGAQETQYF.

The rearrangement uses TRBV27 and TRBJ2-5; 9 nucleotides align to TRBD2. This CDR3 spans 15 amino acids. The V gene end was trimmed by 1 base and the J gene end by 5 bases; junction bases not matched to a gene: 5. CDR1 MNHEY and CDR2 SMNVEV come from the germline V gene (reference sequence). The CDR3, as DNA: TGTGCCAGCAGTTTATGGCGGGGGGGCCCTGAGACCCAGTACTTC. This sequence encodes CASSLWRGGPETQYF.

This clone appeared once. V gene TRBV7-2 combines with J gene TRBJ1-5; a possible D gene is TRBD1 (6 bases). Germline V lookup: CDR1 SGHTA, CDR2 FQGNSA. V lost 0 bases and J 1 base, leaving 13 bases between the germline ends. The CDR3 length is 17 residues. DNA for the CDR3: TGTGCCAGCAGCTTAGCTGCGACAGGATCCAGCAATCAGCCCCAGCATTTT. Encoded protein: CASSLAATGSSNQPQHF.

The rearrangement joins TRBV3-1 (or the pseudogene TRBV3-2) to TRBJ2-2, with 8 bases lining up with TRBD2. The germline V gene has CDR1 LGHDT and CDR2 YNNKEL (reference sequence). With 2 bases clipped from V and 6 bases from J, the junction kept 8 bases outside the gene matches. The CDR3 length is 16 residues. The CDR3 bases are TGTGCCAGCAGCCAACGGGCGGCGGGAGGATCCGGGGAGCTGTTTTTT. Amino acids: CASSQRAAGGSGELFF.

Only a few counts were recorded for this clone. V gene TRBV19 combines with J gene TRBJ2-1; D uncertain. CDR1 is LNHDA and CDR2 is SQIVND in the germline V gene (reference sequence). The V end was cut by 3 bases, the J end by 1 base, with 7 bases between. CDR3 size: 14 residues. The chain's CDR3 is CASSMRVSYNEQFF. The CDR3, as DNA: TGTGCCAGTAGTATGCGAGTTTCCTACAATGAGCAGTTCTTC.

The rearrangement uses TRBV21-1 and TRBJ1-4; TRBD1, as called in the table, went unchecked against the DNA. TRBV21-1 represents a pseudogene. This CDR3 is built from 17 residues. The CDR3 protein is CASSNFGGQQRNEKLFF. CDR3 nucleotides: TGTGCCAGCAGCAATTTTGGTGGACAGCAACGTAATGAAAAACTGTTTTTT.

The chain couples TRBV6-6 to TRBJ1-4, with 8 bases lining up with TRBD1. This CDR3 has 14 residues. J was trimmed by 5 bases and V by 7 bases; bases with no gene match: 6. The germline V gene encodes CDR1 MNHNY and CDR2 SVGAGI (reference sequence). CDR3 DNA: TGTGCCAGCATTTCAGGGGGCTTAAATGAAAAACTGTTTTTT. Its protein product is CASISGGLNEKLFF.

The chain employs TRBV7-2 and TRBJ1-5; D remains unclear. The CDR3 contains 17 residues. Germline loops: CDR1 SGHTA, CDR2 FQGNSA. Trimming took off 2 bases at V and 0 bases at J, with 14 bases between the two ends. CDR3 bases: TGTGCCAGCAGCTTATCCGCAAATGCCTATAGCAATCAGCCCCAGCATTTT. This codes for CASSLSANAYSNQPQHF.

The V and J genes are TRBV5-1 and TRBJ1-1; D is possibly TRBD1 (6 bases). Germline V CDR1 and CDR2: SGHRS, YFSETQ. CDR3 size: 15 residues. The ends were cut back, 3 bases at V and 1 base at J, with 13 bases in the middle. The CDR3 DNA sequence: TGCGCCAGCAGCTATGACGGACAGAGGAACACTGAAGCTTTCTTT. It is translated as CASSYDGQRNTEAFF.

This clone was recorded once. The chain has TRBV19 and TRBJ1-2; TRBD1 matches at 9 bases. There are 17 residues in the CDR3. V gave up 5 bases and J gave up 2 bases; unmatched junction bases: 12. The germline V gene encodes CDR1 LNHDA and CDR2 SQIVND (reference sequence). The chain's CDR3 is CASSVRPGQGVNYGYTF. The DNA of the CDR3 is TGTGCCAGTAGTGTAAGACCGGGACAGGGAGTCAACTATGGCTACACCTTC. The whole variable domain, remainder taken from reference TRBV19 and TRBJ1-2, is DGGITQSPKYLFRKEGQNVTLSCEQNLNHDAMYWYRQDPGQGLRLIYYSQIVNDFQKGDIAEGYSVSREKKESFPLTVTSAQKNPTAFYLCASSVRPGQGVNYGYTFGSGTRLTVV.

This clone has a single count. The chain is built from TRBV10-3 and TRBJ1-2, with unresolved D. From germline, CDR1 is ENHRY and CDR2 SYGVKD. The CDR3 has 12 residues. With 2 bases removed from V and 4 bases from J, the gap between germline ends came to 5 bases. CDR3 loop: CAISEHSYGYTF. The CDR3 nucleotides are TGTGCCATCAGTGAGCACAGCTATGGCTACACCTTC.

V and J are TRBV5-6 and TRBJ2-1; TRBD2 aligns across 8 bases. CDR1 and CDR2 (germline): SGHDT, YYEEEE. V shed 6 bases, J shed 7 bases, and the junction held 12 bases outside the gene matches. CDR3 size: 15 residues. The CDR3 is CASTLTAGAGNEQFF. The CDR3 DNA reads TGTGCCAGCACCCTGACAGCGGGAGCGGGGAATGAGCAGTTCTTC.

Details on this clone: Germline and junction disagree at one end, which may indicate a read error. The chain carries TRBV7-9 and TRBJ2-3; 11 bases agree with TRBD1. CDR3 size: 13 residues. Per germline, CDR1 SEHNR and CDR2 FQNEAQ (reference sequence). In DNA, the CDR3 is TGTGCCAGCAGCTTAGAAGGAGGACAGGGGGCACCATTT. Protein: CASSLEGGQGAPF.

This clone was detected a few times. V is TRBV7-9 and J is TRBJ2-1; 10 bases map to TRBD2. Germline values: CDR1 SEHNR, CDR2 FQNEAQ (reference sequence). V lost 0 bases to trimming and J lost 0 bases; unmatched junction nucleotides: 5. CDR3 length: 18 residues. CDR3 bases: TGTGCCAGCAGCTTAGCTAGCGGGGGGCACAGCTCCTACAATGAGCAGTTCTTC. Translating it yields CASSLASGGHSSYNEQFF.

The chain is built from TRBV18 and TRBJ1-1; D uncertain. The CDR3 runs to 14 residues. V was pared by 5 bases and J by 10 bases, with 20 bases between. Per the germline V gene, CDR1 is KGHSH and CDR2 is LQKENI. Here the CDR3 DNA reads TGTGCCAGCTCAGCCCGACTCTCCTTCTTAGGAGCTTTCTTT. Amino acid sequence: CASSARLSFLGAFF.

This chain joins TRBV7-2 and TRBJ1-1; D gene ambiguous. V was clipped by 3 bases and J by 12 bases, with 14 bases between them. The CDR3 covers 12 residues. Germline V gene data show CDR1 as SGHTA and CDR2 as FQGNSA. CDR3 amino acids: CASSFPVAATFF. The CDR3 DNA sequence: TGTGCCAGCAGCTTCCCGGTGGCGGCGACTTTCTTT.

J is TRBJ1-5 and V is TRBV7-9, with D maybe TRBD1 (5 bases). The CDR3 length is 17 residues. CDR1 is SEHNR, CDR2 FQNEAQ, per germline (reference sequence). V shed 1 base and J shed 9 bases, with 22 bases lying between them. The CDR3 DNA sequence: TGTGCCAGCAGCTTAGGGGTCGGACAAGGGGCGGGAGGGCCCCAGCATTTT. This codes for CASSLGVGQGAGGPQHF.